A selection of T cell receptor beta chains follows, all from one sample in a study of metastatic and nonmetastatic thyroid tumors. TCRdb re-called the PCR reads via MiXCR. The data hold some 20,000 clones, with approximately 23% observed a single time. The sample consisted of tumor tissue. Every receptor here comes from a female donor with papillary thyroid cancer or a benign thyroid nodule (not recorded which). Some clones in this sample may be carry-over from other donors' samples. Each CDR3 is given with its conserved first and last residue. The D gene is left open where the match is weak. Only some rows state a clone size, as once, few, many or a class for expanded clones.

d_gene: TRBD2
v_gene: TRBV6-1
len: 15
j_gene: TRBJ2-7
abundance: few
CDR3nt: TGTGCCAGCAGTTTTCGGGCGGGAGGTTACTACGAGCAGTACTTC
CDR3aa: CASSFRAGGYYEQYF

d_gene: TRBD2
v_gene: TRBV4-1
len: 13
j_gene: TRBJ2-7
abundance: NA
CDR3nt: TGCGCCAGCAGCCGGACTAGCGGTTACGAGCAGTACTTC
CDR3aa: CASSRTSGYEQYF

d_gene: NA
v_gene: TRBV29-1
len: 13
j_gene: TRBJ2-1
abundance: NA
CDR3nt: TGCAGCGTGGGGCAGGGTGGATACAATGAGCAGTTCTTC
CDR3aa: CSVGQGGYNEQFF

d_gene: TRBD1
v_gene: TRBV30
len: 15
j_gene: TRBJ2-5
abundance: NA
CDR3nt: TGTGCCTGGAGTGTTAGGCAGGGGGCGAAAGAGACCCAGTACTTC
CDR3aa: CAWSVRQGAKETQYF

d_gene: NA
v_gene: TRBV9
len: 15
j_gene: TRBJ2-7
abundance: many
CDR3nt: TGTGCCAGCAGCCTCGGTAGCGCGAGCTCCTACGAGCAGTACTTC
CDR3aa: CASSLGSASSYEQYF

d_gene: NA
v_gene: TRBV20-1
len: 14
j_gene: TRBJ1-4
abundance: NA
CDR3nt: TGCAGTGCGCCCGAACAGGGTGGGGGGGAAAAACTGTTTTTT
CDR3aa: CSAPEQGGGEKLFF

d_gene: TRBD2
v_gene: TRBV11-2
len: 20
j_gene: TRBJ2-1
abundance: many
CDR3nt: TGTGCCAGCAACCCCTATCGGGGGGGACTAGCGGGTCCCGGCGACAATGAGCAGTTCTTC
CDR3aa: CASNPYRGGLAGPGDNEQFF

d_gene: NA
v_gene: TRBV7-2
len: 15
j_gene: TRBJ2-7
abundance: few
CDR3nt: TGTGCCAGCAGCTTGGCTAGGATAGGAATCTACGAGCAGTACTTC
CDR3aa: CASSLARIGIYEQYF

d_gene: NA
v_gene: TRBV7-8
len: 13
j_gene: TRBJ1-2
abundance: NA
CDR3nt: TGTGCCAGCAAGGGCAGTGATTACTATGGCTACACCTTC
CDR3aa: CASKGSDYYGYTF

d_gene: NA
v_gene: TRBV6-2/TRBV6-3
len: 13
j_gene: TRBJ1-1
abundance: NA
CDR3nt: TGTGCCAGCAGTAATAGGGAGAACACTGAAGCTTTCTTT
CDR3aa: CASSNRENTEAFF

d_gene: TRBD2
v_gene: TRBV11-3
len: 20
j_gene: TRBJ2-3
abundance: NA
CDR3nt: TGTGCCAGCAGCTTAGGGTCGGGCGGGAGGCCCGGAGGGGGCACAGATACGCAGTATTTT
CDR3aa: CASSLGSGGRPGGGTDTQYF

d_gene: TRBD1
v_gene: TRBV20-1
len: 13
j_gene: TRBJ1-2
abundance: many
CDR3nt: TGCAGTGCTCCTGAGGACAGGAAAAATGGCTACACCTTC
CDR3aa: CSAPEDRKNGYTF

d_gene: NA
v_gene: TRBV20-1
len: 15
j_gene: TRBJ1-1
abundance: medium-sized
CDR3nt: TGCAGTGCTGTGAGGGGGACCATTTTGAACACTGAAGCTTTCTTT
CDR3aa: CSAVRGTILNTEAFF

d_gene: NA
v_gene: TRBV3-1
len: 12
j_gene: TRBJ1-5
abundance: many
CDR3nt: TGTGCCAGCAGCCAAGACCATCAGCCCCAGCATTTT
CDR3aa: CASSQDHQPQHF

d_gene: TRBD2
v_gene: TRBV5-1
len: 15
j_gene: TRBJ2-5
abundance: few
CDR3nt: TGCGCCAGCAGCTTGGGGACTAGCGGGGGAGAGACCCAGTACTTC
CDR3aa: CASSLGTSGGETQYF

d_gene: NA
v_gene: TRBV20-1
len: 14
j_gene: TRBJ2-2
abundance: NA
CDR3nt: TGCAGTGCACAGAGGTCCCAGGGTGGAGGGGAGCTGTTTTTT
CDR3aa: CSAQRSQGGGELFF

d_gene: NA
v_gene: TRBV18
len: 16
j_gene: TRBJ2-3
abundance: many
CDR3nt: TGTGCCAGCTCACCACTCGCTCATGGGCCCACAGATACGCAGTATTTT
CDR3aa: CASSPLAHGPTDTQYF

d_gene: NA
v_gene: TRBV7-2
len: 15
j_gene: TRBJ2-5
abundance: many
CDR3nt: TGTGCCAGCAGCTTAAATTCTAGCCCAAGGGAGACCCAGTACTTC
CDR3aa: CASSLNSSPRETQYF

d_gene: TRBD1
v_gene: TRBV6-1
len: 17
j_gene: TRBJ1-5
abundance: NA
CDR3nt: TGTGCCAGCAGTCGACGATCTAGGACAGGGGGCAGTCAGCCCCAGCATTTT
CDR3aa: CASSRRSRTGGSQPQHF

d_gene: NA
v_gene: TRBV5-8
len: 14
j_gene: TRBJ1-4
abundance: many
CDR3nt: TGTGCCAGCAGTTCCGGTGTGTCTAATGAAAAACTGTTTTTT
CDR3aa: CASSSGVSNEKLFF

d_gene: NA
v_gene: TRBV20-1
len: 15
j_gene: TRBJ1-6
abundance: NA
CDR3nt: TGCAGTGCTAAGATTTGGGGCGGTGATAGTTCACCCCTCCACTTT
CDR3aa: CSAKIWGGDSSPLHF

d_gene: TRBD2
v_gene: TRBV20-1
len: 15
j_gene: TRBJ2-7
abundance: few
CDR3nt: TGCAGTGCCCCGGGACTAGCGGGGGGAAGGGATCGGCAGTACTTC
CDR3aa: CSAPGLAGGRDRQYF

d_gene: TRBD2
v_gene: TRBV5-6
len: 11
j_gene: TRBJ2-7
abundance: few
CDR3nt: TGTGCCAGCAGCGGGGGGGAGGAGCAGTACTTC
CDR3aa: CASSGGEEQYF

d_gene: NA
v_gene: TRBV3-1
len: 13
j_gene: TRBJ1-1
abundance: NA
CDR3nt: TGTGCCAGCAGCCAAGGGCGAGGCACTGAAGCTTTCTTT
CDR3aa: CASSQGRGTEAFF

d_gene: NA
v_gene: TRBV11-2
len: 15
j_gene: TRBJ1-1
abundance: once
CDR3nt: TGTACCAGCAGCTTAAGACAGGCGGGAGCCACTGAAGCTTTCTTT
CDR3aa: CTSSLRQAGATEAFF

d_gene: NA
v_gene: TRBV30
len: 15
j_gene: TRBJ2-2
abundance: NA
CDR3nt: TGTGCCTGGAGAACCGAAGCGAGGGACACCGGGGAGCTGTTTTTT
CDR3aa: CAWRTEARDTGELFF

d_gene: NA
v_gene: TRBV4-3
len: 16
j_gene: TRBJ1-6
abundance: once
CDR3nt: TGCGCCAGCAGCCAAGATTTGGGGGGTGTCAATTCACCCCTCCACTTT
CDR3aa: CASSQDLGGVNSPLHF

d_gene: TRBD2
v_gene: TRBV5-1
len: 16
j_gene: TRBJ2-1
abundance: medium-sized
CDR3nt: TGCGCCAGCAGCTTGACCGGGACTAGCGGGAACAATGAGCAGTTCTTC
CDR3aa: CASSLTGTSGNNEQFF

d_gene: TRBD2
v_gene: TRBV11-2
len: 15
j_gene: TRBJ2-1
abundance: NA
CDR3nt: TGTGCCAGCAGTCAGACTAGCGGGTACAACAATGAGCAGTTCTTC
CDR3aa: CASSQTSGYNNEQFF

d_gene: NA
v_gene: TRBV6-2/TRBV6-3
len: 17
j_gene: TRBJ1-1
abundance: many
CDR3nt: TGTGCCAGCAGTTACTCGAGTTTCGGGGCCCTGGGCACTGAAGCTTTCTTT
CDR3aa: CASSYSSFGALGTEAFF

d_gene: TRBD1
v_gene: TRBV19
len: 16
j_gene: TRBJ2-2
abundance: many
CDR3nt: TGTGCCAGTAGCAGGGCCCGACAGGGTCGCACCGGGGAGCTGTTTTTT
CDR3aa: CASSRARQGRTGELFF

d_gene: TRBD2
v_gene: TRBV12-3/TRBV12-4
len: 14
j_gene: TRBJ2-3
abundance: medium-sized
CDR3nt: TGTGCCAGCAGTAAAGCGGGAGGCGCAGATACGCAGTATTTT
CDR3aa: CASSKAGGADTQYF

d_gene: NA
v_gene: TRBV6-2/TRBV6-3
len: 13
j_gene: TRBJ2-1
abundance: medium-sized
CDR3nt: TGTGCCAGCAGTTATACCTACTACAATGAGCAGTTCTTC
CDR3aa: CASSYTYYNEQFF

d_gene: NA
v_gene: TRBV7-2
len: 12
j_gene: TRBJ1-3
abundance: many
CDR3nt: TGTGCCAGCAGCTTAGTTGGCAGGTCCATATATTTT
CDR3aa: CASSLVGRSIYF

d_gene: NA
v_gene: TRBV24-1
len: 10
j_gene: TRBJ2-2
abundance: few
CDR3nt: TGTGCCACCACACCCGGGGAGCTGTTTTTT
CDR3aa: CATTPGELFF

d_gene: NA
v_gene: TRBV5-1
len: 14
j_gene: TRBJ2-2
abundance: medium-sized
CDR3nt: TGCGCCAGCAGGAGCACAGCGAACACCGGGGAGCTGTTTTTT
CDR3aa: CASRSTANTGELFF

d_gene: TRBD1
v_gene: TRBV11-3
len: 16
j_gene: TRBJ2-7
abundance: NA
CDR3nt: TGTTCCAGCAGCTTCCGCGGACAGGGGGCGAGGGTCGAGCAGTACTTC
CDR3aa: CSSSFRGQGARVEQYF

d_gene: NA
v_gene: TRBV4-1
len: 14
j_gene: TRBJ1-5
abundance: medium-sized
CDR3nt: TGCGCCAGCAGCCAGGGGGGACCTCATCAGCCCCAGCATTTT
CDR3aa: CASSQGGPHQPQHF

d_gene: NA
v_gene: TRBV12-3/TRBV12-4
len: 15
j_gene: TRBJ1-1
abundance: NA
CDR3nt: TGTGCCAGCAGGGTGTGGAGGTCCTTGGACACTGAAGCTTTCTTT
CDR3aa: CASRVWRSLDTEAFF

d_gene: NA
v_gene: TRBV30
len: 14
j_gene: TRBJ2-3
abundance: NA
CDR3nt: TGTGCCTGGAGTGGACTAGTGAATACAGATACGCAGTATTTT
CDR3aa: CAWSGLVNTDTQYF

d_gene: TRBD2
v_gene: TRBV6-2/TRBV6-3
len: 16
j_gene: TRBJ2-2
abundance: NA
CDR3nt: TGTGCCAGCAGTTACGGCGGGAGGGCGAACACCGGGGATCTGTTTTTT
CDR3aa: CASSYGGRANTGDLFF

d_gene: TRBD2
v_gene: TRBV20-1
len: 14
j_gene: TRBJ2-1
abundance: NA
CDR3nt: TGCAGTCTGAGCGGCGGGAGGTCTTACAATGAGCAGTTCTTC
CDR3aa: CSLSGGRSYNEQFF

d_gene: NA
v_gene: TRBV19
len: 13
j_gene: TRBJ1-1
abundance: NA
CDR3nt: TGTGCCAGTAGTACCCCCCGCATGGCTGAAGCTTTCTTT
CDR3aa: CASSTPRMAEAFF

d_gene: NA
v_gene: TRBV20-1
len: 16
j_gene: TRBJ2-3
abundance: many
CDR3nt: TGCAGTGCTAGAGATGGGAAGCGTGCCCCTTTAGATACGCAGTATTTT
CDR3aa: CSARDGKRAPLDTQYF

d_gene: TRBD2
v_gene: TRBV7-6
len: 15
j_gene: TRBJ2-5
abundance: many
CDR3nt: TGTGCCAGCAGCACACTAGCGGGGAGGGTAGAGACCCAGTACTTC
CDR3aa: CASSTLAGRVETQYF